The sequence of this T cell receptor beta chain was determined in a study of shared clonotypes between healthy human individuals. Study in general: Serving as donors were two women and three men, whose ages spanned 18 to 49.

Profiling relied on immunoSEQ multiplex PCR, and the TCRdb table lists in-frame clones only, not all of them. The data contain some 2,100,000 clones, about 93% of them singletons. Naivety among CD8 cells was defined by CD45RO negativity and positive CCR7 selection, thereby excluding terminally differentiated effector memory CD45RA+ cells. This CDR3 is 14 amino acids long. V lost 2 bases and J 3 bases, leaving 11 bases between the germline ends. CDR1 is SGDLS and CDR2 is YYNGEE in the germline V gene. General study results and limits: In having few donors, the study represented limited genetic and exposure-history diversity. When naive CD4 clonotypes were compared across a handful of donors, 5% to 5.5% were shared. Shared clonotypes across all four donors exceeded non-shared ones in generation probability.

Comment on this clone: The antigen is undetermined.

Sequenced: naive CD8+ T cells from PBMCs. The receptor was derived from a man younger than 35 in good health. Some clones in this sample may be carry-over from other donors' samples. The chain is built from TRBV9 and TRBJ1-2; perhaps TRBD1 as D (6 bases). This chain's CDR3 is CASSVHREYYGYTF. CDR3 nucleotide sequence: TGTGCCAGCAGCGTCCACAGGGAATACTATGGCTACACCTTC.